This T cell receptor (beta chain) was recorded in a study of spatial heterogeneity in lung cancer. Study details: Researchers sequenced follow-up PBMC samples if they had them, and these came a median of approximately 22 months after resection. Detection of beta-chain sequences consistently exceeded that of alpha-chain sequences.

Regarding time point: blood at routine non-recurrence follow-up after resection. Individually, TCR cDNA molecules were each labelled with a unique molecular identifier. TCRdb redid the calling of the 5' RACE reads with MiXCR, one entry per CDR3 protein. The sample has fewer than 30,000 distinct CDR3 sequences; about a tenth are singletons. CDR1 and CDR2 from the germline V gene are LNHNV and YYDKDF (reference sequence). Trimming pared 2 bases from V and 0 bases from J, leaving 2 bases between. This CDR3 is 13 amino acids long. Sequencing was performed on PBMCs, taken at follow-up. The sequence was obtained from a male donor with early-stage non-small cell lung cancer. This chain connects TRBV15 to TRBJ2-4; D is unresolved. CDR3 loop: CATSRLAKNIQYF. DNA of the CDR3: TGTGCCACCAGCAGACTAGCCAAAAACATTCAGTACTTC.